This T cell receptor beta chain was retrieved from a study of T cells after yellow fever vaccination. A 5'RACE template-switching step, the method used to make TCR cDNA, added a universal primer site and UMIs. From the 5' RACE reads, TCRdb called clonotypes with MiXCR, one entry per CDR3 protein. Found here are 300,000 to 350,000 distinct CDR3 sequences, around 4.4% of them singletons; the top ten hold less than 20%. Per germline, CDR1 SGHTA and CDR2 FQGNSA. V was clipped by 1 base and J by 0 bases; unmatched bases: 4. CDR3 length equals 16 residues. The sequencing here drew on PBMCs, taken 15 days after the yellow fever booster vaccination. The chain carries TRBV7-2 and TRBJ2-3; 7 positions match TRBD2. The clonotype comes from a man aged 18 to 30 who received the YFV17D yellow fever vaccine. Here the CDR3 DNA reads TGTGCCAGCAGCTTAGATGTTAGCGGGAGCACAGATACGCAGTATTTT. It translates to CASSLDVSGSTDTQYF.